This T cell receptor (beta chain) was identified during a study of OX40 agonist ivuxolimab in advanced cancers. Study-level results: Normalized T-cell clonal expansion was also low in a subset of nonresponders.

Concerning this clone itself: The target antigen is unknown.

Germline V gene lookup returns CDR1 SGHTA and CDR2 FQGNSA. The CDR3 runs to 14 residues. V lost 4 bases and J 3 bases, leaving 10 bases between the germline ends. Assay used: immunoSEQ multiplex PCR; TCRdb lists only in-frame clones, some missing. Counted here are 55,000 to 70,000 clones, roughly 81% occurring once; the ten biggest clones make up about 4.5%. Patients had blood sampled at baseline and again on cycle 4 day 1 and cycle 7 day 1. The source of this sequence is an adult with an advanced solid tumor such as melanoma, head and neck, liver or kidney cancer. V is TRBV7-2 and J is TRBJ2-1; TRBD2 is a possible D gene (5 bases). This specimen was CD4+ or CD8+ T cells sorted from blood, taken in a trial of the OX40 agonist ivuxolimab. The CDR3 DNA sequence: TGTGCCAGCAGCTCGGGAAGCGACTACAATGAGCAGTTCTTC. This translates into CASSSGSDYNEQFF.